The rows below give T cell receptor beta chains drawn from one sample of a study of OX40 agonist ivuxolimab in advanced cancers. Assay: immunoSEQ multiplex PCR; the TCRdb copy retains only in-frame clones and omits some. The data show some 100,000 clones, with about 90% seen just once and about 0.73% held by the top ten. Sequencing was performed on CD4+ or CD8+ T cells sorted from blood, taken in a trial of the OX40 agonist ivuxolimab. These receptors were taken from an adult with an advanced solid tumor such as melanoma, head and neck, liver or kidney cancer. The CDR3 runs from the conserved cysteine through the conserved F or W. A D gene is named only where the DNA matches it firmly. A clone size is listed for some rows: how often the clone was seen (once, few, many), or a class if it is expanded.

D	V	J	size	DNA	CDR3
-	TRBV30	TRBJ1-2	-	TGTGCCTGGAGTGTCGTCCACTATGGCTACACCTTC	CAWSVVHYGYTF
-	TRBV19	TRBJ2-5	-	TGTGCCAGTAGTAGTACTAGCCAGGAGACCCAGTACTTC	CASSSTSQETQYF
-	TRBV7-6	TRBJ2-1	-	TGTGCCAGCAGCTTAGCGGGAGTTTCCTACAATGAGCAGTTCTTC	CASSLAGVSYNEQFF
-	TRBV11-3	TRBJ1-1	-	TGTGCCAGCAGCTCGGGGTGGGAAGAAGCTTTCTTT	CASSSGWEEAFF
-	TRBV5-4	TRBJ2-3	-	TGTGCCAGCAGCTTGGGGTTTGGCACAGATACGCAGTATTTT	CASSLGFGTDTQYF
TRBD2	TRBV7-2	TRBJ2-1	once	TGTGCCAGCAGCGGCAGACTAGCGGGAGATAATGAGCAGTTCTTC	CASSGRLAGDNEQFF
-	TRBV15	TRBJ1-6	-	TGTGCCACCAGCAGAGCAGGGGCAAGCTCCTATAATTCACCCCTCCACTTT	CATSRAGASSYNSPLHF
TRBD1	TRBV7-3	TRBJ1-2	once	TGTGCCAGCAGGCGCCTCAGGGGGGCAAACTATGGCTACACCTTC	CASRRLRGANYGYTF
TRBD1	TRBV10-3	TRBJ1-5	once	TGTGCCATCAGTGCTGGGACAGGGGCTTTCAATCAGCCCCAGCATTTT	CAISAGTGAFNQPQHF
-	TRBV12-5	TRBJ2-7	-	TGTGCTAGTGGTTTGGGTCTTCGATACGAGCAGTACTTC	CASGLGLRYEQYF
-	TRBV11-2	TRBJ1-1	-	TGTGCCAGCAGCCTCGGACGGAACACTGAAGCTTTCTTT	CASSLGRNTEAFF
-	TRBV5-1	TRBJ1-1	-	TGCGCCAGCAGCTTCGGGGGGCTAACTGAAGCTTTCTTT	CASSFGGLTEAFF
-	TRBV6-5	TRBJ2-5	-	TGTGCCAGCACCACTATGGAGGGATTAGGGACCCAGTACTTC	CASTTMEGLGTQYF
-	TRBV27	TRBJ1-4	-	TGTGCCAGCAGCCTGGCTGCAACTAATGAAAAACTGTTTTTT	CASSLAATNEKLFF
-	TRBV9	TRBJ2-2	-	TGTCTGCGGGACTACACCGGGGAGCTGTTTTTT	CLRDYTGELFF
TRBD1	TRBV5-8	TRBJ1-1	-	TGTGCCAGCAGCCTGGGACAGGGGTTTTACACTGAAGCTTTCTTT	CASSLGQGFYTEAFF
TRBD1	TRBV28	TRBJ2-7	-	TGTGCCACACTTGACAGGGCAACTTACGAGCAGTACTTC	CATLDRATYEQYF
TRBD1	TRBV19	TRBJ2-7	-	TGTGCCAGTAGTCTCCGCTTTGGAACAGGGGGCGAATCCTACGAGCAGTACTTC	CASSLRFGTGGESYEQYF
-	TRBV2	TRBJ2-1	-	TGTGCTATCCCCCGGGGCGGGCTAAGGTCCTACAATGAGCAGTTCTTC	CAIPRGGLRSYNEQFF
-	TRBV6-5	TRBJ1-1	-	TGTGCCAGCCGACGCGCCTTTGCGGACACTGAAGCTTTCTTT	CASRRAFADTEAFF
-	TRBV27	TRBJ1-2	-	TGTGCCAGCAGTCCCCAGTATGGCTACACCTTC	CASSPQYGYTF
-	TRBV5-1	TRBJ2-7	-	TGCGCCAGCAGCCTAATTCTCAGGGGTGCCTACGAGCAGTACTTC	CASSLILRGAYEQYF
-	TRBV2	TRBJ2-1	-	TGTGCCAGCAGCGGGTTATACAATGAGCAGTTCTTC	CASSGLYNEQFF
TRBD2	TRBV4-2	TRBJ2-3	once	TGTGCCAGCAGCTTGGATATTAGCGGGAGTGTTGGGGATACGCAGTATTTT	CASSLDISGSVGDTQYF
TRBD1	TRBV4-3	TRBJ1-2	-	TGCGCCAGCAGCCAAGAGCAGGGGGTTGGCTACACCTTC	CASSQEQGVGYTF
-	TRBV7-2	TRBJ1-1	-	TGTGCCAGCAGCTCAACAGGGCATACTGAAGCTTTCTTT	CASSSTGHTEAFF
TRBD2	TRBV7-3	TRBJ2-2	once	TGTGCCAGCAGCGAGGGACTAGCGGGAAGGGGCGCCGGGGAGCTGTTTTTT	CASSEGLAGRGAGELFF
TRBD1	TRBV11-2	TRBJ1-1	-	TGTGCCAGCAGCCCATGGACAGGGGGTACCACTGAAGCTTTCTTT	CASSPWTGGTTEAFF
TRBD2	TRBV28	TRBJ2-5	few	TGTGCCAGCAGCCCAAGCGGGGCCCAGGCGACCCAGTACTTC	CASSPSGAQATQYF
-	TRBV5-1	TRBJ1-2	-	TGCGCCAGCAGCCCCCTCGGCACAATTACTAACTATGGCTACACCTTC	CASSPLGTITNYGYTF
-	TRBV10-3	TRBJ1-1	-	TGTGCCATCAGTGACGGGACCCGCACTGAAGCTTTCTTT	CAISDGTRTEAFF
-	TRBV29-1	TRBJ2-7	-	TGCAGCGTTGAGGGACCGGGACCGATGAGCTCCTACGAGCAGTACTTC	CSVEGPGPMSSYEQYF
-	TRBV20-1	TRBJ2-1	-	TGCAGTGCTAGCGGACGGACAGAGCAGTTCTTC	CSASGRTEQFF
-	TRBV7-2	TRBJ2-3	-	TGTGCCAGCAGCCCGGGACTCGGCGGGACAGATACGCAGTATTTT	CASSPGLGGTDTQYF
-	TRBV5-1	TRBJ1-5	-	TGCGCCAGCAGCCCGATAGGGGGCAATCAGCCCCAGCATTTT	CASSPIGGNQPQHF
-	TRBV6-5	TRBJ1-2	-	TGTGCCAGCAGTTACTCCGCCAGGGGCCTTGGCTACACCTTC	CASSYSARGLGYTF
TRBD1	TRBV19	TRBJ2-7	-	TGTGCCAGTGCGGGACAGGTCAGCTCCTACGAGCAGTACTTC	CASAGQVSSYEQYF
TRBD2	TRBV6-4	TRBJ2-3	-	TGTGCCAGCAGTGAAGGGCTAGCGGGAAGGGTCACAGATACGCAGTATTTT	CASSEGLAGRVTDTQYF
-	TRBV7-7	TRBJ2-5	-	TGTGCTAGCAGCTCCCTGCGAGTGGAGACCCAGTACTTC	CASSSLRVETQYF
-	TRBV7-8	TRBJ1-1	-	TGTGCCAGCAGCTCAAGCGGGACATCTAGTGAAGCTTTCTTT	CASSSSGTSSEAFF
-	TRBV6-5	TRBJ1-2	-	TGTGCCAGCAGTCCCGGGTTCGGCTATGGCTACACCTTC	CASSPGFGYGYTF
TRBD2	TRBV9	TRBJ2-3	-	TGTGCCAGCAGCGTAGGTGGCCTAGCGGGAGTTTTCACAGATACGCAGTATTTT	CASSVGGLAGVFTDTQYF
-	TRBV7-3	TRBJ1-1	-	TGTGCCAGCAGCTTAGGGGGAAAGGGGACTGAAGCTTTCTTT	CASSLGGKGTEAFF
-	TRBV5-1	TRBJ2-2	-	TGCGCCAGCAGCTTGGGAACGGGGACGAACACCGGGGAGCTGTTTTTT	CASSLGTGTNTGELFF
-	TRBV11-3	TRBJ2-3	-	TGTGCCAGCAGCTTAGGATTTTCCGCTTTCGATACGCAGTATTTT	CASSLGFSAFDTQYF